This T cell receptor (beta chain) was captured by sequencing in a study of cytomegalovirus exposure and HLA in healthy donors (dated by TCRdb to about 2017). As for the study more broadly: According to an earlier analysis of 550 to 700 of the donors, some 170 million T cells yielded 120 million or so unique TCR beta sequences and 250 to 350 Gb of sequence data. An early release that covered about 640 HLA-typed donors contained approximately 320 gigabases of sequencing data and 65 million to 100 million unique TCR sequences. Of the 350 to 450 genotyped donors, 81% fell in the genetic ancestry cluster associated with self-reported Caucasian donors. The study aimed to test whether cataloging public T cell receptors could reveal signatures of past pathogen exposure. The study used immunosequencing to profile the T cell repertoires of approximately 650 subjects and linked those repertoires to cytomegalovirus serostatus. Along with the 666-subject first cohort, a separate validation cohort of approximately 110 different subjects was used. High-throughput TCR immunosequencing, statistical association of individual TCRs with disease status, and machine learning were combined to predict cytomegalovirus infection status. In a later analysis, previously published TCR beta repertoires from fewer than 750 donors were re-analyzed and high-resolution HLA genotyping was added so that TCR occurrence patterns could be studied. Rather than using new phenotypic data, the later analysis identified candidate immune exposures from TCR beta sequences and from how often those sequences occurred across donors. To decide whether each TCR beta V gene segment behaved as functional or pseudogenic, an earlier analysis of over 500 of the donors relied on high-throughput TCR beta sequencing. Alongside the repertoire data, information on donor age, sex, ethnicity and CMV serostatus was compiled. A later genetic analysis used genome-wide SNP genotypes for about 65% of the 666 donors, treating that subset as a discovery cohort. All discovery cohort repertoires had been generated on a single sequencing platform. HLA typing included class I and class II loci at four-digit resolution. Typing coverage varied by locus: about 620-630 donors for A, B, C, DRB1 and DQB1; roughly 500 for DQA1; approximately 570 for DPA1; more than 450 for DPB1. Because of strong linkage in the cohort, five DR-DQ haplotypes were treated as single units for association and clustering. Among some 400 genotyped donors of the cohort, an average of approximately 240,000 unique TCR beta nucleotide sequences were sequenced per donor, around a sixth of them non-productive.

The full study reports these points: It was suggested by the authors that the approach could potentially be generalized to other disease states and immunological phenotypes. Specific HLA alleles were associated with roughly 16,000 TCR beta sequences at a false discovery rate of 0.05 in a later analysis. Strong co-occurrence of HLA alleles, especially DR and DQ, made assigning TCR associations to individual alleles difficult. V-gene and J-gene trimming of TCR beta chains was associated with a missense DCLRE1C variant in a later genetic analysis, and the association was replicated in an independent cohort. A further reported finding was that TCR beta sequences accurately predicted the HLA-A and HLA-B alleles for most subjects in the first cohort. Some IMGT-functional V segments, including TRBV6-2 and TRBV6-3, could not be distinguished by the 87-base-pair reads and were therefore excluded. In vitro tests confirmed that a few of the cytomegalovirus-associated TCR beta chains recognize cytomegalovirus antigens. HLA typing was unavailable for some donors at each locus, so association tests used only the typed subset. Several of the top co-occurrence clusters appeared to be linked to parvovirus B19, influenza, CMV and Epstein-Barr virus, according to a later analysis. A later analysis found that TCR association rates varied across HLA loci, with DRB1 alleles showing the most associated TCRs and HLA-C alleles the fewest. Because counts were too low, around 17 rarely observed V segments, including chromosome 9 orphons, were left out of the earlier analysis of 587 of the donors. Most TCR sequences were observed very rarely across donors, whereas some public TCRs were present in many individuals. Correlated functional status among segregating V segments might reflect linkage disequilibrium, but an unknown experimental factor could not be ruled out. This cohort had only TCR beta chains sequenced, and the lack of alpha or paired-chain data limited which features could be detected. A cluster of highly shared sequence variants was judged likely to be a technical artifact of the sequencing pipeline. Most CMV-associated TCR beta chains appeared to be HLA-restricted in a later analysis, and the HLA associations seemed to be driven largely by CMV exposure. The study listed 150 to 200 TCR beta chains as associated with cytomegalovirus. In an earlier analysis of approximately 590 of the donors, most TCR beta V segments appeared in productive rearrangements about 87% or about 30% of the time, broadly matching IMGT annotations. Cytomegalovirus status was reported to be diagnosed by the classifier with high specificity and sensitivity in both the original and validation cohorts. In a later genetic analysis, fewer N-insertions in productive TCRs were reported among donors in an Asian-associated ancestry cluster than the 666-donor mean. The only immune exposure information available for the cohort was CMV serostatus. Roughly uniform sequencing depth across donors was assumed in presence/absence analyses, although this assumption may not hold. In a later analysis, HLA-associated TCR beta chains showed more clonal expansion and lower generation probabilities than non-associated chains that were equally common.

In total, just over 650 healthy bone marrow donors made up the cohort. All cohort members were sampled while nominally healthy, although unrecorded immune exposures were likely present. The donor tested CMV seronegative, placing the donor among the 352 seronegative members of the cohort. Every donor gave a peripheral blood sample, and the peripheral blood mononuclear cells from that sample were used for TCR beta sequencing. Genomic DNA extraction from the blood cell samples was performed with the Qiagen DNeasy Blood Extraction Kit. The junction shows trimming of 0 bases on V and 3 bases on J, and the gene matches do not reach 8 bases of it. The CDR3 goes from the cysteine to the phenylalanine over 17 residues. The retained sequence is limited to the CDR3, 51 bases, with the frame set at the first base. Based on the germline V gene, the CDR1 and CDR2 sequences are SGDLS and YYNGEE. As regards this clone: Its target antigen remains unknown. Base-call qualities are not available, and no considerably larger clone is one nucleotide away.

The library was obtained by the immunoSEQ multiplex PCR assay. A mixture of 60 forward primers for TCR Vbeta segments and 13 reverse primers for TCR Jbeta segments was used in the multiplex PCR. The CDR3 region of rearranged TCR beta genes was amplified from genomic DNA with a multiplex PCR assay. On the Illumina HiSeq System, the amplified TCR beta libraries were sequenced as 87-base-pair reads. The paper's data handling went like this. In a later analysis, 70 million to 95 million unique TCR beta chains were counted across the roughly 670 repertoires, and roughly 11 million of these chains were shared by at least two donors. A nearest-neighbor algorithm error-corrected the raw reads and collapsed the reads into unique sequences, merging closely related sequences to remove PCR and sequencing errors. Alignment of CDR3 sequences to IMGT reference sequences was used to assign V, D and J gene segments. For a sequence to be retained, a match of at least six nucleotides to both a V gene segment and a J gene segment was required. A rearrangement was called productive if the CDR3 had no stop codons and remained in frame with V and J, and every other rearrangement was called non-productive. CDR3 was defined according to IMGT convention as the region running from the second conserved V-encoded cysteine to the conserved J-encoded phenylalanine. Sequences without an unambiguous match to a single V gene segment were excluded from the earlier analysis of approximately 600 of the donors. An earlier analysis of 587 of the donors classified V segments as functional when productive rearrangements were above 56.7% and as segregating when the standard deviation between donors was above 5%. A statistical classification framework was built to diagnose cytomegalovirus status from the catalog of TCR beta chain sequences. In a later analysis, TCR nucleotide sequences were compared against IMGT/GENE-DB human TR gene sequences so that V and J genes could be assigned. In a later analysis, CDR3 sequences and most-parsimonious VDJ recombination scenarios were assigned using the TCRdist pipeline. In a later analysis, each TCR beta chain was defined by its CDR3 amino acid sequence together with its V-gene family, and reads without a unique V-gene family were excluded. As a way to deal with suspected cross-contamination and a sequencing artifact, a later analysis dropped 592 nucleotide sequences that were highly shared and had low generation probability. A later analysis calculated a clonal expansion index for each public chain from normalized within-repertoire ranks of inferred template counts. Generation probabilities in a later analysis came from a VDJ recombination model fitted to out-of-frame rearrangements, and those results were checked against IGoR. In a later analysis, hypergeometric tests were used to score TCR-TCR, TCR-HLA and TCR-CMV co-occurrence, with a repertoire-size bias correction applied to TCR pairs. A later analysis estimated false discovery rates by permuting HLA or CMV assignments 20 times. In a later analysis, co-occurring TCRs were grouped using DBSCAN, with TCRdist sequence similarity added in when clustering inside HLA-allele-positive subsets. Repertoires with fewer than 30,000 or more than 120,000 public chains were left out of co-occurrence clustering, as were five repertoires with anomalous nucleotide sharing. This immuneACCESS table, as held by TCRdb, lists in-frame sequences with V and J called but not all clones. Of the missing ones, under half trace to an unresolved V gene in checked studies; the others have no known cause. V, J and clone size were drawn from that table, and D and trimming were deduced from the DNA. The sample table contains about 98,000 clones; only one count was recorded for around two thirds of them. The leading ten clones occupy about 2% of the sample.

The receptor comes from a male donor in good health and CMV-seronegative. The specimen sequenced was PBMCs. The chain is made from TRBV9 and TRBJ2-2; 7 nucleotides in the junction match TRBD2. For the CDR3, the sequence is CASSVEFWGLYTGELFF. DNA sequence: TGTGCCAGCAGCGTAGAATTCTGGGGACTATACACCGGGGAGCTGTTTTTT. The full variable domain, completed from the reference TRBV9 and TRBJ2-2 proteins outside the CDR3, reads DSGVTQTPKHLITATGQRVTLRCSPRSGDLSVYWYQQSLDQGLQFLIQYYNGEERAKGNILERFSAQQFPDLHSELNLSSLELGDSALYFCASSVEFWGLYTGELFFGEGSRLTVL.